This entry features one T cell receptor (beta chain) sequence. Under the authors' procedure: Amplification from reference gene primers served as the basis for estimated nucleated cell counts. Clones were sequenced by immunoSEQ multiplex PCR, and TCRdb holds only the in-frame ones, with some missing. Clonal size and the V and J genes are those of that table, whereas D and trimming came from the DNA. The data hold approximately 220,000 clones, with roughly 80% observed a single time. Germline assignment: CDR1 MNHNY and CDR2 SVGAGI (reference sequence). After removal of 6 bases from V and 0 bases from J, the junction contained 12 bases not matched to a gene. CDR3 length equals 19 residues. This record comes from a study of blood T cell repertoires in COVID-19. Overall study context: COVID-19 samples from acute and convalescent phases originated in the United States, Italy and Spain. In each case, the material was cDNA or gDNA derived from T cells, B-cell-depleted T cells, or PBMCs.

The clonotype comes from a woman of 80 years or more with acute or convalescent COVID-19. This chain uses TRBV6-6 with TRBJ1-4, with 11 nucleotides matching TRBD1. The material sequenced was peripheral blood. The CDR3: CASSSVRPGQGATNEKLFF. Here the CDR3 DNA reads TGTGCCAGCAGCTCCGTTCGACCGGGACAGGGGGCAACTAATGAAAAACTGTTTTTT.